The entry that follows covers one T cell receptor beta chain sequence. This clone was seen only a few times. Its binding antigen is unknown. No per-base quality is available; no much larger clone lies one base away. After removal of 3 bases from V and 5 bases from J, the junction retains 2 bases not matched to a gene. Taken from the germline V gene, the CDR1 and CDR2 loops are MDHEN and SYDVKM. The CDR3 starts with the cysteine, ends with the phenylalanine, and has 14 residues. The only DNA kept is the CDR3, 42 bases in frame from the first base. TCRbeta CDR3 regions were amplified from genomic DNA by means of the immunoSEQ Assay, a bias-controlled multiplex PCR. The original pipeline was this. Nucleated cell counts per sample were estimated from amplification of reference gene primers within the assay. To quantify the absolute abundance of each unique TCRbeta CDR3 rearrangement, sequence reads were collapsed and filtered. Productive Simpson clonality was computed per sample as the square root of Simpson's diversity index over productive rearrangements. What TCRdb holds here is the immuneACCESS table cut down to in-frame rearrangements. Part of the clones is not present; checked against another copy, under half of the missing clones reflect an unresolved V gene, and the others are unexplained. V and J calls and clone size are those listed in that table; D and trimming were worked out from the DNA. The sample table holds a few hundred thousand clones, of which roughly 84% were seen once. The ten largest account for 1% of the sample.

The data stem from a study of blood T cell repertoires in COVID-19 (dated by TCRdb to about 2020). Regarding the complete study: Samples covering the acute and convalescent phases of COVID-19 were provided by collaborators in the United States, Italy and Spain. Samples were obtained from the ongoing ImmuneRACE study (first 160 participants) and from roughly 1,300 subjects provided by 6 global collaborators. Sample metadata almost always included a de-identified subject ID, COVID-19 status, age in years and sex. HLA class I and class II types, where available, came from metadata supplied by the sample provider rather than from assay-based typing. The repertoires were released in a freely available public database meant as a resource for research on the immune response to SARS-CoV-2. The dataset comprised deeply sampled blood TCRbeta repertoires from subjects exposed to, actively infected with, or recovered from COVID-19. The material from the prospective study consisted of cDNA or gDNA derived from T cells, B-cell-depleted T cells, or PBMCs.

Overall study results and their limits: How much clinical and demographic metadata was included differed by source and by participant, and the metadata was provided uncurated.

Each collaborating institution followed its own protocols to collect whole blood in K2EDTA tubes. For TCRbeta analysis, collaborators shipped samples in one of three forms: frozen whole blood, isolated PBMCs, or DNA extracted from either of those sample types. The sequenced sample consisted of peripheral blood. The receptor comes from a man aged 50-60 years with active or convalescent COVID-19. The V and J segments used are TRBV28 and TRBJ1-5, with 9 central nucleotides matching TRBD1. The CDR3 sequence is CASSFDRGYQPQHF. The sequenced DNA is TGTGCCAGCAGTTTCGACAGGGGGTATCAGCCCCAGCATTTT.